The T cell receptor (beta chain) described here comes from a study of cytomegalovirus exposure and HLA in healthy donors. Study-wide results and caveats: Sequencing likely produced, as an artifact, a cluster of highly shared sequence variants. V- and J-gene trimming in TCR beta was tied to a missense DCLRE1C variant by an analysis performed later.

The CDR3 is made up of 20 amino acids. Germline values: CDR1 SGHRS, CDR2 YFSETQ. The J segment lost 3 bases and the V segment lost 0 bases, leaving 14 bases of the junction unmatched. In the PCR, 60 Vbeta and 13 Jbeta primers were used. Repertoires were generated with immunoSEQ multiplex PCR, while TCRdb's copy carries only in-frame clones and drops some. The sample lists some 220,000 clones; roughly 85% were seen once. In the case of this clone: Antigen: not known.

The J gene is TRBJ2-2, the V gene TRBV5-1; TRBD2 aligns across 10 bases. Sequencing was done on a sample of PBMCs. The clonotype originates from a girl aged 2-10 years in good health and CMV-seronegative. CDR3 DNA: TGCGCCAGCAGCTTGGGGGGACTAGCGCCAAATAACTGGGACACCGGGGAGCTGTTTTTT. Amino acids: CASSLGGLAPNNWDTGELFF.